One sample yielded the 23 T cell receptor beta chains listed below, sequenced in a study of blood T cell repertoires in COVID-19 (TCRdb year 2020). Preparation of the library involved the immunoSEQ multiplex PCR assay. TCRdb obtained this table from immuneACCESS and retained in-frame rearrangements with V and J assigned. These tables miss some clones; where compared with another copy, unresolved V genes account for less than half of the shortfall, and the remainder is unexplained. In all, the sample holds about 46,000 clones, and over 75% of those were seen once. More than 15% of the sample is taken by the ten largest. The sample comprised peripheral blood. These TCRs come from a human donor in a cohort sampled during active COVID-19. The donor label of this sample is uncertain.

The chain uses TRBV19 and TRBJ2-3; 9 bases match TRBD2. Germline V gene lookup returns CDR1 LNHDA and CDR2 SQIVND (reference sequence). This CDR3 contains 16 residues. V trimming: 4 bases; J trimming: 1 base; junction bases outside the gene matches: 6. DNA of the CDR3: TGTGCCAGTAGTACGGGCGGGGGGGCCGGCACAGATACGCAGTATTTT. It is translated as CASSTGGGAGTDTQYF.

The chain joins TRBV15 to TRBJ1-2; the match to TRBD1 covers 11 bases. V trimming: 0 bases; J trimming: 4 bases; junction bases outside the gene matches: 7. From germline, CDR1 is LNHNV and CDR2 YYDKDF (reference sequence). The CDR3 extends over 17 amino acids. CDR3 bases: TGTGCCACCAGCAGAGATCAGGGACAGGGGGATACCTATGGCTACACCTTC. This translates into CATSRDQGQGDTYGYTF.

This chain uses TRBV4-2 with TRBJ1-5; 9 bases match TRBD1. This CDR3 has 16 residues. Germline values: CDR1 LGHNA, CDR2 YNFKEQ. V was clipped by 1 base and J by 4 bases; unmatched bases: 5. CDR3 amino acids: CASSQAPQGANQPQHF. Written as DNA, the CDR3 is TGTGCCAGCAGCCAAGCCCCACAGGGGGCGAATCAGCCCCAGCATTTT.

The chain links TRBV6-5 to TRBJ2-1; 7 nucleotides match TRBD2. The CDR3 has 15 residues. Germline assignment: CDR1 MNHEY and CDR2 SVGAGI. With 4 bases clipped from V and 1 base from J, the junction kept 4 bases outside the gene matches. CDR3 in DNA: TGTGCCAGCAGTTCGGGACTAATGTCCTACAATGAGCAGTTCTTC. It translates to CASSSGLMSYNEQFF.

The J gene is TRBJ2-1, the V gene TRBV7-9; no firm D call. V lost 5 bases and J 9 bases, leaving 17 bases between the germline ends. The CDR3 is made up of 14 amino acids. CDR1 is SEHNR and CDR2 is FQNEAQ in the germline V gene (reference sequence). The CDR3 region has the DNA TGTGCCAGCAGCCTCCGAGACTCCCGATTTGAGCAGTTCTTC. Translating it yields CASSLRDSRFEQFF.

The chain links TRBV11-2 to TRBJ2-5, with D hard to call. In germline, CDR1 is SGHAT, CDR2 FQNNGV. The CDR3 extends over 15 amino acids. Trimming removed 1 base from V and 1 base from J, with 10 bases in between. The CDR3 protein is CASSLAPGFQETQYF. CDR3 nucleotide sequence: TGTGCCAGCAGCTTAGCTCCAGGCTTCCAAGAGACCCAGTACTTC.

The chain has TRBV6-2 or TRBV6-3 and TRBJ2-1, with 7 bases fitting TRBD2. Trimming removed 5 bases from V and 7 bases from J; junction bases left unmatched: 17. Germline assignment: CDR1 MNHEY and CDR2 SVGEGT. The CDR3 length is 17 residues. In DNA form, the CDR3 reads TGTGCCAGCAGTGGCCAAGCGGGACTAAGTTTAGGGAATGAGCAGTTCTTC. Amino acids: CASSGQAGLSLGNEQFF.

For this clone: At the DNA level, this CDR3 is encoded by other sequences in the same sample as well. CDR3 protein: CASSDTGGTTEAFF. The CDR3 bases are TGCGCCAGCAGCGACACAGGGGGGACCACTGAAGCTTTCTTT. The rearrangement joins TRBV5-1 to TRBJ1-1, with TRBD1 identical over 8 bases. CDR3 size: 14 residues. CDR1 is SGHRS, CDR2 YFSETQ, per germline. Unmatched junction bases numbered 6, after V lost 4 bases and J lost 4 bases.

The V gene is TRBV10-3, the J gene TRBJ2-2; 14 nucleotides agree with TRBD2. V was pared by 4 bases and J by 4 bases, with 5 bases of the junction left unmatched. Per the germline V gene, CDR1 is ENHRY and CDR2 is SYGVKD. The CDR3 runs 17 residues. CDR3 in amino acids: CAISGLAGGPSTGELFF. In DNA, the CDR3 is TGTGCCATCAGTGGACTAGCGGGGGGGCCGAGCACCGGGGAGCTGTTTTTT.

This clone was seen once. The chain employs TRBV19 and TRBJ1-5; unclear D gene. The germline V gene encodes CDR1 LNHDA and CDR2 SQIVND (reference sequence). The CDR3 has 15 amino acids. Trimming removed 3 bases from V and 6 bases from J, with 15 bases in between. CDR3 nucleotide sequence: TGTGCCAGTAGTATGTCAGTTAAGGAGGGTCAGCCCCAGCATTTT. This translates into CASSMSVKEGQPQHF.

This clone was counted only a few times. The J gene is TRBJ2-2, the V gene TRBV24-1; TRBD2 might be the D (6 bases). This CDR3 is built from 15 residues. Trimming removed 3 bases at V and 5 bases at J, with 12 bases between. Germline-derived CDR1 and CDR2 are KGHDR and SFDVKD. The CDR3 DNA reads TGTGCCACCAGTGATCACTTCGCGGGGACCGGGGAGCTGTTTTTT. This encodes CATSDHFAGTGELFF.

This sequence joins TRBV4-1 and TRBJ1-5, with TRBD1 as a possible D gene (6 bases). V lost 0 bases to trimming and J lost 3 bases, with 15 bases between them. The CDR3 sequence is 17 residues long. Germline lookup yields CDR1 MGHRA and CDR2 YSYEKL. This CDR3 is CASSQDMKQGVNQPQHF. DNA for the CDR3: TGCGCCAGCAGCCAAGACATGAAACAGGGCGTCAATCAGCCCCAGCATTTT.

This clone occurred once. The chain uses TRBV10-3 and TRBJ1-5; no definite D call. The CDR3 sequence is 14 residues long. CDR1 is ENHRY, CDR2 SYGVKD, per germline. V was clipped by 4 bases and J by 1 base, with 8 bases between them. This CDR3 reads CAISGGPSNQPQHF. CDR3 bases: TGTGCCATCAGTGGAGGGCCGAGCAATCAGCCCCAGCATTTT.

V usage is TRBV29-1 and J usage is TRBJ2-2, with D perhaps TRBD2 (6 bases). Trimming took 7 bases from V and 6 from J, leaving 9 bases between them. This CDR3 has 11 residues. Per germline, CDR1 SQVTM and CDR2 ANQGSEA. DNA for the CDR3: TGCAGCGGCCGGAGGGCCGGGGAGCTGTTTTTT. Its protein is CSGRRAGELFF.

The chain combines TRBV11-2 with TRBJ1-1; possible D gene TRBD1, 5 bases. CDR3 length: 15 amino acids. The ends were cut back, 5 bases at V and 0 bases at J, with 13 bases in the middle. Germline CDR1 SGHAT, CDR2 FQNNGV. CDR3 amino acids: CASSKQAVVNTEAFF. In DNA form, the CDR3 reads TGTGCCAGCAGCAAACAGGCCGTAGTGAACACTGAAGCTTTCTTT.

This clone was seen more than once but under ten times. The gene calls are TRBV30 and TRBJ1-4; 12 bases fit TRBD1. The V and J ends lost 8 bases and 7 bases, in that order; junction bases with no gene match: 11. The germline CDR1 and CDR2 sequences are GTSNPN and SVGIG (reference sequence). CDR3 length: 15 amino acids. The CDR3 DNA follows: TGTGCCGGGTCCCGGGACAGGGGGCAAGGTGAAAAACTGTTTTTT. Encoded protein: CAGSRDRGQGEKLFF. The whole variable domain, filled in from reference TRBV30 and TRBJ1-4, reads SQTIHQWPATLVQPVGSPLSLECTVEGTSNPNLYWYRQAAGRGLQLLFYSVGIGQISSEVPQNLSASRPQDRQFILSSKKLLLSDSGFYLCAGSRDRGQGEKLFFGSGTQLSVL.

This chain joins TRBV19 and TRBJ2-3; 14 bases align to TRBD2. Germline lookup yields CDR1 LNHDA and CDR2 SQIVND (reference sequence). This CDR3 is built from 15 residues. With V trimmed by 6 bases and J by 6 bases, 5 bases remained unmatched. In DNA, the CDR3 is TGTGCCAGTAGGGAGACTAGCGGGGGGGTGGATACGCAGTATTTT. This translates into CASRETSGGVDTQYF.

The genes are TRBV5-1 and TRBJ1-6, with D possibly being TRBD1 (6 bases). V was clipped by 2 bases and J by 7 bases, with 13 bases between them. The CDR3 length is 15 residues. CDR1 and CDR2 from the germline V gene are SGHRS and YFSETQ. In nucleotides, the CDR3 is TGCGCCAGCAGCTTAGGGGGGGGTGAGAATTCACCCCTCCACTTT. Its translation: CASSLGGGENSPLHF.

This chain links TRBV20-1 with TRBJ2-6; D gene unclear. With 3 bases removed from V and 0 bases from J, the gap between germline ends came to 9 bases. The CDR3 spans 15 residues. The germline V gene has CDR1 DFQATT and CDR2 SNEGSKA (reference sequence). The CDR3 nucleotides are TGCAGTGCTAGTCACGGTTTCTCTGGGGCCAACGTCCTGACTTTC. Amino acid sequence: CSASHGFSGANVLTF.

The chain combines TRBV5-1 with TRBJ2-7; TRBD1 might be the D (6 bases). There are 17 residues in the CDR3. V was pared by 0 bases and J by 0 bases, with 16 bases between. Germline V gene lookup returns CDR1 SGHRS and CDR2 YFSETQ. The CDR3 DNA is TGCGCCAGCAGCTTGGGATCTTCAGGGGCCAGCTCCTACGAGCAGTACTTC. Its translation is CASSLGSSGASSYEQYF.

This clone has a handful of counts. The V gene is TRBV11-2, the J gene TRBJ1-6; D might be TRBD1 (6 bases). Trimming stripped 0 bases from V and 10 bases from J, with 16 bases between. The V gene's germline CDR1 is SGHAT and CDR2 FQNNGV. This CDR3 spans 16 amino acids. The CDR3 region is CASSLDPTGFRSPLHF. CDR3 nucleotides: TGTGCCAGCAGCTTAGACCCTACAGGGTTCAGGTCACCCCTCCACTTT.

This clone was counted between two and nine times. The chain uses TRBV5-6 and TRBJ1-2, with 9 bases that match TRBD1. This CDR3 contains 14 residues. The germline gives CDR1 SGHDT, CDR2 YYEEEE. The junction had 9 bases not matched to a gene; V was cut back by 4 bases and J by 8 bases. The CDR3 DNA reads TGTGCCAGCAGCACCGGACAGGGGTTGGGAGGCTACACCTTC. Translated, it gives CASSTGQGLGGYTF.

The CDR3 DNA is TGTGCCAGCGGCAGGACTAGCGGGGGGCTTGGGACCCAGTACTTC. Translation: CASGRTSGGLGTQYF. The chain uses TRBV6-5 and TRBJ2-5, with TRBD2 identical over 14 bases. Losses at the gene ends were 8 bases for V and 7 bases for J; bases not matched to a gene: 9. Germline lookup yields CDR1 MNHEY and CDR2 SVGAGI. The CDR3 is made up of 15 amino acids.